One TCR beta chain is described in this entry. Antigen specificity is unknown. Preparation of the TCRbeta library involved a method that used unique molecular identifiers. TCRdb analysed the PCR reads with MiXCR anew, one entry per CDR3 protein. The table has over 200,000 distinct CDR3 sequences, over 15% seen once. Trimming removed 5 bases from V and 4 bases from J, with 12 bases in between. Germline V gene sequence: CDR1 SGHVS, CDR2 FNYEAQ. The CDR3 covers 14 residues. The data were taken from a study of T-cell reconstitution after alpha-beta-depleted transplantation in children. The study, taken as a whole, reports: Newly generated T cells supplied most T-cell counts and diversity one year post-transplant. From surviving recipient T cells and thymic progenitors came the high day-60 TCRbeta diversity observed in some patients. Several hundred expanded graft clones reportedly supplied alpha-beta T cells about two months after transplant.

The specimen was PBMCs, mostly from graft donor cells, collected 360 days after TCRalphabeta/CD19-depleted stem cell transplant. This sequence was found in a male patient aged 2 to 9 who had a stem cell transplant for acute lymphoblastic leukemia, so the T cells may come from the graft donor. The rearrangement joins TRBV7-6 to TRBJ1-5; D not resolved. The CDR3 spells CASSRGPWNQPQHF. In DNA, the CDR3 is TGTGCCAGCAGCCGAGGACCCTGGAATCAGCCCCAGCATTTT. Using reference TRBV7-6 and TRBJ1-5 for the parts outside the CDR3, the full variable domain is GAGVSQSPRYKVTKRGQDVALRCDPISGHVSLYWYRQALGQGPEFLTYFNYEAQQDKSGLPNDRFSAERPEGSISTLTIQRTEQRDSAMYRCASSRGPWNQPQHFGDGTRLSIL.